This T cell receptor (beta chain) was observed in a study of blood T cell repertoires in COVID-19. Across the whole study: Material from acute and convalescent COVID-19 was sourced from the United States, Italy and Spain. T cells, B-cell-depleted T cells, or PBMCs supplied cDNA or gDNA.

Methods used by the authors: Reference gene primer amplification yielded estimated nucleated cell counts. Using immunoSEQ multiplex PCR, the repertoire was profiled, and TCRdb retains in-frame clones only, with some absent. That table supplies the V and J calls and clone size; D and trimming were determined from the DNA. The sample has about 130,000 clones; 84% are singletons. The CDR3 runs 16 residues. Germline CDR1 is SGHNT and CDR2 is YYREEE (reference sequence). V was clipped by 0 bases and J by 4 bases, with 13 bases between them. V is TRBV5-4 and J is TRBJ2-2; maybe TRBD1 (6 bases). The TCR originated in a human donor in a cohort sampled during active COVID-19. Source material: peripheral blood. The CDR3 sequence: CASSLGPGHFTGELFF. Here the CDR3 DNA reads TGTGCCAGCAGCTTGGGGCCGGGACACTTCACCGGGGAGCTGTTTTTT.